This is a list of T cell receptor beta chains from one sample in a study of blood T cell repertoires in COVID-19. Clones were sequenced by immunoSEQ multiplex PCR, and TCRdb holds only the in-frame ones, with some missing. The sample contains 300,000 or so clones, roughly 90% of which appear only once. Material: peripheral blood. Receptors originate from a man younger than 35 who had recovered from COVID-19. The CDR3 runs from the conserved cysteine through the conserved F or W. Size is stated for part of the rows, as once, few or many counts, or as a class when the clone is expanded.

abundance,v_gene,j_gene,CDR3aa
-,TRBV4-1,TRBJ2-5,CASSQDSLTGQETQYF
-,TRBV11-3,TRBJ2-1,CASSSTGANNEQFF
-,TRBV27,TRBJ2-7,CASSYWTSGGYEQYF
-,TRBV13,TRBJ1-1,CASSPGDWTTEAFF
-,TRBV19,TRBJ2-7,CASSWTSGASYEQYF
-,TRBV9,TRBJ2-3,CASRGLASDTQYF
-,TRBV7-2,TRBJ1-1,CASSFQGGEAFF
-,TRBV2,TRBJ2-7,CASSEDQMRKQYF
-,TRBV19,TRBJ1-4,CASSHGYNEKLFF
-,TRBV9,TRBJ1-1,CASNRGNTEAFF
-,TRBV6-5,TRBJ1-5,CASDGGASNQPQHF
-,TRBV7-9,TRBJ2-1,CASSLIGPREKEGDEQFF
-,TRBV2,TRBJ1-1,CASSEGGRGQTEAFF
-,TRBV10-3,TRBJ2-3,CAISVLAGGTDTQYF
-,TRBV24-1,TRBJ1-5,CATRGRDRIANANQPQHF
-,TRBV5-6,TRBJ1-5,CASSLGAGDQPQHF
-,TRBV12-3/TRBV12-4,TRBJ1-1,CANGDSWTEAFF
-,TRBV7-2,TRBJ1-5,CASSLAGGGDQPQHF
-,TRBV25-1,TRBJ1-3,CASSGGTSTGNTIYF
-,TRBV5-5,TRBJ2-7,CASSGWDSYEQYF
-,TRBV29-1,TRBJ1-2,CSVGTANYGYTF
few,TRBV6-6,TRBJ2-1,CASSQIQGYNEQFF
once,TRBV7-3,TRBJ2-6,CASSPGYGSGANVLTF